This TCR beta chain was sequenced during a study of shared clonotypes between healthy human individuals. With 3 bases clipped from V and 3 bases from J, the junction kept 4 bases outside the gene matches. CDR3 length: 14 amino acids. Germline V lookup: CDR1 SGHRS, CDR2 YFSETQ. It was on ten immunoSEQ deep assay plates that unsorted PBMC DNA was sequenced. Method: immunoSEQ multiplex PCR; TCRdb's copy keeps in-frame clones and lacks some. This sample has 450,000 to 500,000 clones; about 80% occur once, and the top ten carry approximately 12%. Donation came from healthy HIV-negative adults that had no recent acute infections or vaccinations.

Material for sequencing was PBMCs. This sequence originates from a woman aged 40 to 50 in good health. Some clones in this sample may be carry-over from other donors' samples. This chain joins TRBV5-1 and TRBJ2-3; 7 bases are shared with TRBD2. The CDR3 is CASSSGLLTDTQYF. In nucleotides, the CDR3 is TGCGCCAGCAGCTCGGGACTACTAACAGATACGCAGTATTTT.